The rows below give T cell receptor beta chains drawn from one sample of a study of blood T cell repertoires in COVID-19. The protocol was immunoSEQ multiplex PCR, while the TCRdb copy is restricted to in-frame clones and leaves out a portion. The data hold about 380,000 clones, with about four fifths observed a single time. The sample consisted of peripheral blood. These receptors all come from a human donor with acute or convalescent COVID-19. The donor label of this sample is uncertain. Each CDR3 is given without its conserved first and last residue. Fields, in order: CDR3 protein, J gene, V gene.

cdr3_aa: ASSQSNTAVFSPLH
j_call: TRBJ1-6
v_call: TRBV4-1

cdr3_aa: ASSKSPRSSYEQY
j_call: TRBJ2-7
v_call: TRBV27

cdr3_aa: ASSSTGTGVYNEQF
j_call: TRBJ2-1
v_call: TRBV5-6

cdr3_aa: AWSVPQVEAF
j_call: TRBJ1-1
v_call: TRBV30

cdr3_aa: ASSFQGQQNEKLF
j_call: TRBJ1-4
v_call: TRBV5-1

cdr3_aa: ASSSPGTANTEAF
j_call: TRBJ1-1
v_call: TRBV7-9

cdr3_aa: ASSPAGLVADTQY
j_call: TRBJ2-3
v_call: TRBV7-2

cdr3_aa: ASSNEGQANYGYT
j_call: TRBJ1-2
v_call: TRBV5-1

cdr3_aa: SVPGQGNQPQH
j_call: TRBJ1-5
v_call: TRBV29-1

cdr3_aa: ASSPWGETEAF
j_call: TRBJ1-1
v_call: TRBV18

cdr3_aa: ATSMGLADYEQY
j_call: TRBJ2-7
v_call: TRBV15

cdr3_aa: ASSLRDRAHTEAF
j_call: TRBJ1-1
v_call: TRBV12-1

cdr3_aa: ASRRDFGHEQF
j_call: TRBJ2-1
v_call: TRBV2

cdr3_aa: ASSPGQGVVKLF
j_call: TRBJ1-4
v_call: TRBV7-9

cdr3_aa: ASSPQTSGRINEQF
j_call: TRBJ2-1
v_call: TRBV6-2/TRBV6-3

cdr3_aa: ASSQHSSYEQY
j_call: TRBJ2-7
v_call: TRBV19

cdr3_aa: ASSVGGGTGPGNTIY
j_call: TRBJ1-3
v_call: TRBV9

cdr3_aa: ASSTLSGANVLT
j_call: TRBJ2-6
v_call: TRBV19

cdr3_aa: ASSQPLYNEQF
j_call: TRBJ2-1
v_call: TRBV14

cdr3_aa: ATTIPTGTNYNEQF
j_call: TRBJ2-1
v_call: TRBV19

cdr3_aa: ASSMRQGAYEQY
j_call: TRBJ2-7
v_call: TRBV19

cdr3_aa: ASSRTDVWAGYT
j_call: TRBJ1-2
v_call: TRBV19

cdr3_aa: ASSQESRREGPGQF
j_call: TRBJ2-1
v_call: TRBV4-1

cdr3_aa: AWKERTSGSYEQY
j_call: TRBJ2-7
v_call: TRBV30

cdr3_aa: ASSPGQGFYGYT
j_call: TRBJ1-2
v_call: TRBV7-9

cdr3_aa: SVVGMGGSTEAF
j_call: TRBJ1-1
v_call: TRBV29-1

cdr3_aa: AWRVGGGGNTIY
j_call: TRBJ1-3
v_call: TRBV30

cdr3_aa: ASTTLRGHEQY
j_call: TRBJ2-7
v_call: TRBV6-5

cdr3_aa: ASSPRKAGWGTDTQY
j_call: TRBJ2-3
v_call: TRBV27

cdr3_aa: ASSWQGSNTGELF
j_call: TRBJ2-2
v_call: TRBV6-5

cdr3_aa: ASSLLTGWNIYGYT
j_call: TRBJ1-2
v_call: TRBV5-4

cdr3_aa: ASSERGSGEKLF
j_call: TRBJ1-4
v_call: TRBV6-1